This TCR beta chain is drawn from a study of cytomegalovirus exposure and HLA in healthy donors. Study summary: An early release of data contained approximately 80 million unique TCRs, which came from HLA-typed donors.

A word on this clone: The target antigen is unknown.

There are 14 residues in the CDR3. V gave up 0 bases and J gave up 4 bases, with 10 bases separating them. Germline-derived CDR1 and CDR2 are MNHEY and SVGAGI. It was with 60 Vbeta and 13 Jbeta primers that the PCR ran. The method was immunoSEQ multiplex PCR; TCRdb's version includes in-frame clones alone and lacks a portion of them. Its table lists over 120,000 clones. Overall study results and limits: TCR beta chains numbering more than 150 were designated cytomegalovirus-associated. As a later analysis showed, a missense DCLRE1C variant was linked to trimming of TCR beta V- and J-genes.

Donors had nominal health at sampling but likely had unrecorded immune exposures. What was sequenced was PBMCs. This sequence joins TRBV6-5 and TRBJ2-7; no clear D. The receptor comes from a male donor in good health and CMV-seronegative. CDR3 sequence: CASSYSRKGYEQYF. DNA of the CDR3: TGTGCCAGCAGTTACTCGAGGAAAGGATACGAGCAGTACTTC.